These T cell receptor beta chains were read from a single sample in a study of blood T cell repertoires in COVID-19. Some clones are missing from TCRdb's copy, which holds only in-frame ones; the method was immunoSEQ multiplex PCR. The table lists fewer than 450,000 clones, about 90% of them singletons, with about 0.6% in the top ten. Sequenced: PBMCs or T cells enriched from blood (not recorded which). The receptors derive from a man between 18 and 35 years old who had recovered from COVID-19. Both conserved end residues are part of each CDR3. Fields, in order: CDR3 protein, CDR3 DNA, D gene, V gene, clone size, J gene. The D gene is left open where the match is weak. Expanded clones get a size class; other rows say once, few or many, or leave the size out.

CDR3aa: CAISTGGETGELFF
CDR3nt: TGTGCCATCAGTACAGGGGGTGAGACCGGGGAGCTGTTTTTT
d_gene: TRBD1
v_gene: TRBV10-3
abundance: -
j_gene: TRBJ2-2

CDR3aa: CASTPGQGEVFAFF
CDR3nt: TGTGCCAGCACGCCGGGACAGGGGGAAGTTTTCGCTTTCTTT
d_gene: TRBD1
v_gene: TRBV6-5
abundance: -
j_gene: TRBJ1-1

CDR3aa: CASSANTGGTEAFF
CDR3nt: TGTGCCAGCAGTGCCAATACAGGGGGCACTGAAGCTTTCTTT
d_gene: TRBD1
v_gene: TRBV2
abundance: few
j_gene: TRBJ1-1

CDR3aa: CASRDRVSSGELFF
CDR3nt: TGTGCCAGCAGGGACAGGGTATCATCCGGGGAGCTGTTTTTT
d_gene: TRBD1
v_gene: TRBV2
abundance: -
j_gene: TRBJ2-2

CDR3aa: CASSPRTGIVYEQYF
CDR3nt: TGTGCCAGCAGCCCAAGGACAGGGATCGTCTACGAGCAGTACTTC
d_gene: TRBD1
v_gene: TRBV7-8
abundance: -
j_gene: TRBJ2-7

CDR3aa: CASSLGGGLIQETQYF
CDR3nt: TGTGCCAGCAGCCTTGGCGGGGGACTTATCCAAGAGACCCAGTACTTC
d_gene: TRBD2
v_gene: TRBV9
abundance: -
j_gene: TRBJ2-5

CDR3aa: CASSARGNEKLFF
CDR3nt: TGTGCCAGCAGCGCTCGGGGTAATGAAAAACTGTTTTTT
d_gene: -
v_gene: TRBV9
abundance: -
j_gene: TRBJ1-4

CDR3aa: CASSPSTGDYGYTF
CDR3nt: TGTGCCAGCAGCCCCTCCACAGGGGACTATGGCTACACCTTC
d_gene: TRBD1
v_gene: TRBV11-2
abundance: -
j_gene: TRBJ1-2

CDR3aa: CASSEDRGEAFF
CDR3nt: TGTGCCAGCAGTGAGGACAGAGGTGAAGCTTTCTTT
d_gene: -
v_gene: TRBV6-2/TRBV6-3
abundance: -
j_gene: TRBJ1-1

CDR3aa: CASSSRGTSLGYTF
CDR3nt: TGTGCCAGCAGTTCTCGGGGTACGAGCTTAGGCTACACCTTC
d_gene: -
v_gene: TRBV28
abundance: -
j_gene: TRBJ1-2

CDR3aa: CASSQASFRNTEAFF
CDR3nt: TGCGCCAGCAGCCAAGCGTCGTTTCGGAACACTGAAGCTTTCTTT
d_gene: -
v_gene: TRBV4-1
abundance: -
j_gene: TRBJ1-1

CDR3aa: CASTGPQETQYF
CDR3nt: TGCGCCAGCACCGGTCCTCAAGAGACCCAGTACTTC
d_gene: -
v_gene: TRBV10-2
abundance: -
j_gene: TRBJ2-5

CDR3aa: CSVGGEQFF
CDR3nt: TGCAGCGTTGGAGGAGAGCAGTTCTTC
d_gene: -
v_gene: TRBV29-1
abundance: -
j_gene: TRBJ2-1

CDR3aa: CASSLGPRVNQPQHF
CDR3nt: TGTGCCAGCAGCTTAGGTCCCAGGGTGAATCAGCCCCAGCATTTT
d_gene: -
v_gene: TRBV13
abundance: -
j_gene: TRBJ1-5

CDR3aa: CAPTLTGTGGYTGELFF
CDR3nt: TGTGCCCCTACGCTCACGGGAACAGGGGGATACACCGGGGAGCTGTTTTTT
d_gene: TRBD1
v_gene: TRBV3-1/TRBV3-2
abundance: once
j_gene: TRBJ2-2

CDR3aa: CASSLSHQGSVEAFF
CDR3nt: TGTGCCAGCAGTTTATCTCACCAAGGAAGCGTTGAAGCTTTCTTT
d_gene: -
v_gene: TRBV27
abundance: once
j_gene: TRBJ1-1

CDR3aa: CASSAGQGVNNEQFF
CDR3nt: TGCGCCAGCAGCGCGGGACAGGGGGTTAACAATGAGCAGTTCTTC
d_gene: TRBD1
v_gene: TRBV5-1
abundance: -
j_gene: TRBJ2-1

CDR3aa: CAISAKYRGLQGYTF
CDR3nt: TGTGCCATCAGTGCAAAGTACAGGGGGCTTCAGGGCTACACCTTC
d_gene: TRBD1
v_gene: TRBV10-3
abundance: -
j_gene: TRBJ1-2

CDR3aa: CASSPLAYNEQFF
CDR3nt: TGTGCCAGCAGCCCCCTAGCGTACAATGAGCAGTTCTTC
d_gene: -
v_gene: TRBV27
abundance: -
j_gene: TRBJ2-1

CDR3aa: CASSLAGNWQVIGYNTEAFF
CDR3nt: TGCGCCAGCAGCTTGGCAGGGAATTGGCAGGTAATCGGATACAACACTGAAGCTTTCTTT
d_gene: -
v_gene: TRBV5-1
abundance: -
j_gene: TRBJ1-1

CDR3aa: CASSPTGQGAITGELFF
CDR3nt: TGTGCCAGCAGTCCGACGGGGCAGGGGGCAATCACCGGGGAGCTGTTTTTT
d_gene: TRBD1
v_gene: TRBV28
abundance: -
j_gene: TRBJ2-2

CDR3aa: CASSLFGQGPGNTIYF
CDR3nt: TGTGCCAGCAGCTTATTCGGACAGGGCCCTGGAAACACCATATATTTT
d_gene: TRBD1
v_gene: TRBV7-2
abundance: -
j_gene: TRBJ1-3

CDR3aa: CATQGAHTIYF
CDR3nt: TGTGCCACCCAGGGGGCTCACACCATATATTTT
d_gene: TRBD1
v_gene: TRBV12-3/TRBV12-4
abundance: -
j_gene: TRBJ1-3

CDR3aa: CASSPTGSQPQHF
CDR3nt: TGTGCCAGCAGCCCGACAGGGTCTCAGCCCCAGCATTTT
d_gene: TRBD1
v_gene: TRBV6-5
abundance: -
j_gene: TRBJ1-5

CDR3aa: CASSVGPGLNTEAFF
CDR3nt: TGTGCCAGCAGCGTAGGCCCAGGGCTTAACACTGAAGCTTTCTTT
d_gene: -
v_gene: TRBV9
abundance: -
j_gene: TRBJ1-1

CDR3aa: CASSQDLPGSSYNEQFF
CDR3nt: TGTGCCAGCAGCCAAGATCTTCCCGGGAGCTCCTACAATGAGCAGTTCTTC
d_gene: -
v_gene: TRBV3-1/TRBV3-2
abundance: -
j_gene: TRBJ2-1

CDR3aa: CASSVLTGGTSNYGYTF
CDR3nt: TGTGCCAGCAGTGTCCTGACAGGGGGTACCTCTAACTATGGCTACACCTTC
d_gene: TRBD1
v_gene: TRBV28
abundance: -
j_gene: TRBJ1-2

CDR3aa: CASSINSYYGYTF
CDR3nt: TGTGCCAGTAGTATCAATAGTTACTATGGCTACACCTTC
d_gene: -
v_gene: TRBV19
abundance: -
j_gene: TRBJ1-2

CDR3aa: CASSVEGTWGPDTQYF
CDR3nt: TGTGCCAGCAGCGTAGAGGGGACTTGGGGTCCAGATACGCAGTATTTT
d_gene: -
v_gene: TRBV9
abundance: -
j_gene: TRBJ2-3

CDR3aa: CASSQETFSGSSGNTIYF
CDR3nt: TGCGCCAGCAGCCAAGAAACATTTTCGGGGTCTTCGGGAAACACCATATATTTT
d_gene: -
v_gene: TRBV4-1
abundance: -
j_gene: TRBJ1-3

CDR3aa: CASSQVGGAGSPLHF
CDR3nt: TGCGCCAGCAGCCAAGTGGGGGGGGCGGGTTCACCCCTCCACTTT
d_gene: -
v_gene: TRBV4-1
abundance: -
j_gene: TRBJ1-6

CDR3aa: CASSQPGAGANVLTF
CDR3nt: TGCGCCAGCAGCCAACCAGGGGCCGGGGCCAACGTCCTGACTTTC
d_gene: -
v_gene: TRBV4-1
abundance: -
j_gene: TRBJ2-6

CDR3aa: CASSLYGGGYTF
CDR3nt: TGTGCCAGCAGTTTATACGGGGGTGGCTACACCTTC
d_gene: -
v_gene: TRBV28
abundance: -
j_gene: TRBJ1-2

CDR3aa: CASSVIRGMDEKLFF
CDR3nt: TGTGCCAGCAGCGTAATCCGGGGGATGGATGAAAAACTGTTTTTT
d_gene: -
v_gene: TRBV9
abundance: once
j_gene: TRBJ1-4

CDR3aa: CSVEFLHSPKNNEQFF
CDR3nt: TGCAGCGTTGAATTCCTACACAGCCCCAAAAACAATGAGCAGTTCTTC
d_gene: -
v_gene: TRBV29-1
abundance: -
j_gene: TRBJ2-1

CDR3aa: CASLPGTGGYGYTF
CDR3nt: TGTGCCTCGCTTCCCGGGACAGGGGGCTACGGCTACACCTTC
d_gene: TRBD1
v_gene: TRBV10-3
abundance: once
j_gene: TRBJ1-2

CDR3aa: CATKESGRRVDTQYF
CDR3nt: TGTGCCACTAAAGAAAGCGGGAGGAGAGTGGATACGCAGTATTTT
d_gene: TRBD2
v_gene: TRBV3-1/TRBV3-2
abundance: -
j_gene: TRBJ2-3

CDR3aa: CASSEETDYGYTF
CDR3nt: TGTGCCAGCAGTGAGGAGACAGACTATGGCTACACCTTC
d_gene: -
v_gene: TRBV6-1
abundance: -
j_gene: TRBJ1-2

CDR3aa: CASSQFTGPQHF
CDR3nt: TGTGCCAGCAGCCAATTCACCGGGCCCCAGCATTTT
d_gene: -
v_gene: TRBV14
abundance: -
j_gene: TRBJ1-5

CDR3aa: CATGRDRTGYTF
CDR3nt: TGTGCCACCGGAAGGGATAGGACAGGCTACACCTTC
d_gene: -
v_gene: TRBV10-3
abundance: once
j_gene: TRBJ1-2

CDR3aa: CASSIGKGAGEAFF
CDR3nt: TGTGCCAGTAGTATAGGTAAGGGAGCGGGGGAAGCTTTCTTT
d_gene: -
v_gene: TRBV19
abundance: -
j_gene: TRBJ1-1

CDR3aa: CASRPLGGNQPQHF
CDR3nt: TGTGCCAGCAGGCCCTTGGGCGGCAATCAGCCCCAGCATTTT
d_gene: -
v_gene: TRBV2
abundance: -
j_gene: TRBJ1-5

CDR3aa: CASSPVAGNTEAFF
CDR3nt: TGCGCCAGCAGCCCCGTTGCGGGAAACACTGAAGCTTTCTTT
d_gene: -
v_gene: TRBV5-1
abundance: -
j_gene: TRBJ1-1

CDR3aa: CASRQGSYEQYF
CDR3nt: TGTGCCAGCAGACAGGGGTCCTACGAGCAGTACTTC
d_gene: TRBD1
v_gene: TRBV6-5
abundance: -
j_gene: TRBJ2-7

CDR3aa: CASSLWSSAFTGELFF
CDR3nt: TGTGCCAGCAGCTTATGGTCTAGCGCCTTCACCGGGGAGCTGTTTTTT
d_gene: -
v_gene: TRBV7-9
abundance: few
j_gene: TRBJ2-2

CDR3aa: CATQVGGNTEAFF
CDR3nt: TGTGCCACCCAGGTAGGGGGCAACACTGAAGCTTTCTTT
d_gene: TRBD1
v_gene: TRBV28
abundance: -
j_gene: TRBJ1-1

CDR3aa: CASSLWGANTDTQYF
CDR3nt: TGTGCCAGCAGTTTATGGGGGGCCAACACAGATACGCAGTATTTT
d_gene: -
v_gene: TRBV28
abundance: -
j_gene: TRBJ2-3

CDR3aa: CASSSRQFNQPQHF
CDR3nt: TGTGCCAGCAGTTCTCGACAGTTCAATCAGCCCCAGCATTTT
d_gene: -
v_gene: TRBV27
abundance: -
j_gene: TRBJ1-5

CDR3aa: CASSLLLTGELFF
CDR3nt: TGTGCCAGCAGTTTATTGCTAACCGGGGAGCTGTTTTTT
d_gene: -
v_gene: TRBV6-5
abundance: -
j_gene: TRBJ2-2

CDR3aa: CASSSVGTDEQYF
CDR3nt: TGTGCCAGCAGCTCAGTCGGGACAGACGAGCAGTACTTC
d_gene: TRBD1
v_gene: TRBV5-4
abundance: -
j_gene: TRBJ2-7

CDR3aa: CASTTSSPLHF
CDR3nt: TGTGCCAGCACAACGAGTTCACCCCTCCACTTT
d_gene: -
v_gene: TRBV28
abundance: -
j_gene: TRBJ1-6

CDR3aa: CASSSPGVPNTEAFF
CDR3nt: TGTGCCAGCAGTTCCCCAGGGGTCCCGAACACTGAAGCTTTCTTT
d_gene: -
v_gene: TRBV28
abundance: -
j_gene: TRBJ1-1